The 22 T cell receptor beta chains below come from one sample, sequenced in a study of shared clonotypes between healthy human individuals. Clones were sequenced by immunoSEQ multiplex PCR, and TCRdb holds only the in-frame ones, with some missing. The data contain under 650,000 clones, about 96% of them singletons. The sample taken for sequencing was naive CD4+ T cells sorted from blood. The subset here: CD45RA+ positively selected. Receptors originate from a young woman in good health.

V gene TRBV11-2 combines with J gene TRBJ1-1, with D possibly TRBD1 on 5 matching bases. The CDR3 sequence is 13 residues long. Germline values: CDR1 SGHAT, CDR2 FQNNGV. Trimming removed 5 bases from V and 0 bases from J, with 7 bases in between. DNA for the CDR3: TGTGCCAGCAGCAAGACAGTGAACACTGAAGCTTTCTTT. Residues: CASSKTVNTEAFF.

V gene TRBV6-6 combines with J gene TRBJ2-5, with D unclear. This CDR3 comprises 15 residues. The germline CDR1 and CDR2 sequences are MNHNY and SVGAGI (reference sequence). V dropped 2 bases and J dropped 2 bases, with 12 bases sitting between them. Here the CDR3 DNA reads TGTGCCAGCAGTTACGGGTCCGGCAGTCAAGAGACCCAGTACTTC. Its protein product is CASSYGSGSQETQYF.

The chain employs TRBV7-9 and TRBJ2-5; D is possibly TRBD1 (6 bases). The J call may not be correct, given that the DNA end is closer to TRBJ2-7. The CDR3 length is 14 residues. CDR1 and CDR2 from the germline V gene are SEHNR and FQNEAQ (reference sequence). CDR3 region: CASSSPEQGYEQYF. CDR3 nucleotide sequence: TGTGCCAGCAGCTCGCCGGAACAGGGCTACGAGCAGTACTTC.

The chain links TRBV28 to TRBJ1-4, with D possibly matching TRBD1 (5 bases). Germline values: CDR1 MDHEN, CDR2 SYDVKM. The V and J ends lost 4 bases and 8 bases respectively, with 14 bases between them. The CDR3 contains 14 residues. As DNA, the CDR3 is TGTGCCAGCAGTTCCGGGGGGGGTGAGGAAAAACTGTTTTTT. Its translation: CASSSGGGEEKLFF.

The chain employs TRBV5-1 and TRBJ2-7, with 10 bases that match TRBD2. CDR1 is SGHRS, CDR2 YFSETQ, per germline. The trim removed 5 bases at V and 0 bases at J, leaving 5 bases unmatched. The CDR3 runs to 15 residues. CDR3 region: CASSAASGSSYEQYF. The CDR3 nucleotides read TGCGCCAGCAGTGCCGCTAGCGGGAGCTCCTACGAGCAGTACTTC.

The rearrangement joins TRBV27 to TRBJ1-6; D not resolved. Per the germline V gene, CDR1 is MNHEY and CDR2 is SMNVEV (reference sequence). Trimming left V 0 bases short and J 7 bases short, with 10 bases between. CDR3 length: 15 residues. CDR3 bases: TGTGCCAGCAGTTTATCGTCGTACCCCAATTCACCCCTCCACTTT. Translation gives CASSLSSYPNSPLHF.

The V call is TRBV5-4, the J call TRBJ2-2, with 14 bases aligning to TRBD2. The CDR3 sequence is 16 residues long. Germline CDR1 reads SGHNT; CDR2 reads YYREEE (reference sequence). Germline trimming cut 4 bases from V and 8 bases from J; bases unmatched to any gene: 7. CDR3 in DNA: TGTGCCAGCAGCCCCGAGGGACTAGCGGGAGCTGGGGAGCTGTTTTTT. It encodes CASSPEGLAGAGELFF.

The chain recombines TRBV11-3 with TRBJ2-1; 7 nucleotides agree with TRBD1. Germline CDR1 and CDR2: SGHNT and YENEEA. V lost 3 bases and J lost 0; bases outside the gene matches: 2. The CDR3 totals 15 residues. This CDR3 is CASSLGQSSYNEQFF. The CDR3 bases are TGTGCCAGCAGCTTGGGACAGAGCTCCTACAATGAGCAGTTCTTC.

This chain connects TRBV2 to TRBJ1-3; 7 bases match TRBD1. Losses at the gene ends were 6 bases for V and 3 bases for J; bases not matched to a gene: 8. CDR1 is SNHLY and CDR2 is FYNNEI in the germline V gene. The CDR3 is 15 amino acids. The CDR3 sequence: CASSPQGEVGNTIYF. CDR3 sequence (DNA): TGTGCCAGCAGCCCCCAGGGGGAGGTTGGAAACACCATATATTTT.

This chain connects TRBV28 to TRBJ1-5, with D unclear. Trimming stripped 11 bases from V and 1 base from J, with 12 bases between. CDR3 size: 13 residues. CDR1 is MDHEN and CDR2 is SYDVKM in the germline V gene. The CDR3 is CAVASKSNQPQHF. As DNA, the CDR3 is TGTGCCGTTGCGAGCAAGAGCAATCAGCCCCAGCATTTT. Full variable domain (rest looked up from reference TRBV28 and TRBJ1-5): DVKVTQSSRYLVKRTGEKVFLECVQDMDHENMFWYRQDPGLGLRLIYFSYDVKMKEKGDIPEGYSVSREKKERFSLILESASTNQTSMYLCAVASKSNQPQHFGDGTRLSIL.

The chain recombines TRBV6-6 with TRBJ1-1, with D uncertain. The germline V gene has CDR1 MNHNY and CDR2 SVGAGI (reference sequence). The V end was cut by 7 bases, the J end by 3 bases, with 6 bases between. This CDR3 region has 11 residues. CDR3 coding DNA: TGTGCCAGCAAGCGAGACACTGAAGCTTTCTTT. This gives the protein CASKRDTEAFF.

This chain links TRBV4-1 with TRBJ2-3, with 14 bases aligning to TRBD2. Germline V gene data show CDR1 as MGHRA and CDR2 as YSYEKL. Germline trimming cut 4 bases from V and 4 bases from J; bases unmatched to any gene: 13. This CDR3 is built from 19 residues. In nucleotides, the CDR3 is TGCGCCAGCAGCCTGCCCCGACTAGCGGGAGGGCCGAGCGCAGATACGCAGTATTTT. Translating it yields CASSLPRLAGGPSADTQYF.

The DNA for the CDR3 is TGCGCCAGCAGCCAAGGGGTAGGGCTCAACTCCTACGAGCAGTACTTC. Translation: CASSQGVGLNSYEQYF. The J gene is TRBJ2-7, the V gene TRBV4-1, with D unresolved. Germline loops: CDR1 MGHRA, CDR2 YSYEKL. This CDR3 spans 16 amino acids. Trimming took off 1 base at V and 0 bases at J, with 13 bases between the two ends.

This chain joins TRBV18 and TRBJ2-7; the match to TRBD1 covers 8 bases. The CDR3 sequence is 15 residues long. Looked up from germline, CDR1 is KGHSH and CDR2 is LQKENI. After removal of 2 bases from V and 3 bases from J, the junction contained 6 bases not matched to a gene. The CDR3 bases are TGTGCCAGCTCACCATACAAGACAGGGGACTACGAGCAGTACTTC. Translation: CASSPYKTGDYEQYF.

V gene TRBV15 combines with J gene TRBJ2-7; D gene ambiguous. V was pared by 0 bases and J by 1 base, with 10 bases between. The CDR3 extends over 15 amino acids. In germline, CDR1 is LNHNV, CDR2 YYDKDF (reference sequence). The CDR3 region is CATSRDLDRSYEQYF. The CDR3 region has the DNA TGTGCCACCAGCAGAGATCTCGACCGATCCTACGAGCAGTACTTC.

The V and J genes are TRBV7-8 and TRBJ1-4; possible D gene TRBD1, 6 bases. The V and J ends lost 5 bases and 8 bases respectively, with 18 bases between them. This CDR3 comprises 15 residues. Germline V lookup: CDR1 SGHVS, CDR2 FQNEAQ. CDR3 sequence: CASSRGRGPEEKLFF. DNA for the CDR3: TGTGCCAGCAGCAGGGGTCGGGGGCCCGAAGAAAAACTGTTTTTT.

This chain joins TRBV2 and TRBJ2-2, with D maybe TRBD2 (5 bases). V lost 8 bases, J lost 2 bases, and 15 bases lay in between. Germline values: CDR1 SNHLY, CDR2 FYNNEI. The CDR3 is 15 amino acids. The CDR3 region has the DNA TGTGCCAGCCGGCGGCTAGCAGTTAACACCGGGGAGCTGTTTTTT. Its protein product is CASRRLAVNTGELFF.

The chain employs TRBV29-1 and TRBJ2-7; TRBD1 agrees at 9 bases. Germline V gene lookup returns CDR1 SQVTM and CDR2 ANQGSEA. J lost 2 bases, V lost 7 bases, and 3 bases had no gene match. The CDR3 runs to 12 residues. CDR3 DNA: TGCAGCGCCGGGACAGGGCCCTACGAGCAGTACTTC. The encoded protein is CSAGTGPYEQYF.

CDR3 sequence: CASRVGGEETQYF. CDR3 bases: TGTGCCAGCAGAGTAGGGGGCGAAGAGACCCAGTACTTC. The chain uses TRBV6-6 and TRBJ2-5; 7 nucleotides align to TRBD1. The CDR3 extends over 13 amino acids. CDR1 and CDR2 from the germline V gene are MNHNY and SVGAGI (reference sequence). Trimming at V came to 6 bases and at J to 3 bases, leaving 4 bases not matched to a gene.

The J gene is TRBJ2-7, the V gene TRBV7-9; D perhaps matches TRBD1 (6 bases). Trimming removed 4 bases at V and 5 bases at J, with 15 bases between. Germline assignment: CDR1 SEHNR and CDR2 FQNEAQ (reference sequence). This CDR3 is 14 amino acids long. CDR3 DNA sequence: TGTGCCAGCAGCTCCCGGGACACCTTTGACGAGCAGTACTTC. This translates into CASSSRDTFDEQYF.

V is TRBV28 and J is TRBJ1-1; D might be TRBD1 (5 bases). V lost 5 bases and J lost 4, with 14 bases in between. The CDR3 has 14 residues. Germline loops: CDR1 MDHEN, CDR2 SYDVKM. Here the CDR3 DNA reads TGTGCCAGCAGTATTTACCGGCAGGGCACTGAAGCTTTCTTT. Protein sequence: CASSIYRQGTEAFF.

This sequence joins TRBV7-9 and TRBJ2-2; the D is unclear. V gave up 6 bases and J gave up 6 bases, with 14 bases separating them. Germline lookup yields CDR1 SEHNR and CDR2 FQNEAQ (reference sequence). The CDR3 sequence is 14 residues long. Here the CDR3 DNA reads TGTGCCAGCAGTCCAAACCAGGCGTCCGGGGAGCTGTTTTTT. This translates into CASSPNQASGELFF. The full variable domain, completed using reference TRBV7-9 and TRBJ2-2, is DTGVSQNPRHKITKRGQNVTFRCDPISEHNRLYWYRQTLGQGPEFLTYFQNEAQLEKSRLLSDRFSAERPKGSFSTLEIQRTEQGDSAMYLCASSPNQASGELFFGEGSRLTVL.